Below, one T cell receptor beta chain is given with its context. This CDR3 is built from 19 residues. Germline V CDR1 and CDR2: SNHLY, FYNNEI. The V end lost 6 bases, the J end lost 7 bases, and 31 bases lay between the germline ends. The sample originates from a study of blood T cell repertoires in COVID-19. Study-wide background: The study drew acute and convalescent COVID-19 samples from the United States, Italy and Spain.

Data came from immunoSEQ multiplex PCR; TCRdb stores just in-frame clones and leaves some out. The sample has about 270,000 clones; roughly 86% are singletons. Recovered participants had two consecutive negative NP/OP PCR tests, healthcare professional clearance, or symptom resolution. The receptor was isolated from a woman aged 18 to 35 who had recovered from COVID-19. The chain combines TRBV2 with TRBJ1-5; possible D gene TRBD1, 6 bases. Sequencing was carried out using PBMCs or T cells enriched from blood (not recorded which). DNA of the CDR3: TGTGCCAGCAGCCTCCTGGGGGCTCGTCCGACCCTTAGCAGACAGCCCCAGCATTTT. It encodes CASSLLGARPTLSRQPQHF.